This TCR beta chain comes out of a study of CD8 T cells in Susac syndrome (dated by TCRdb to about 2019). Context from the whole study: The study used repertoire sequencing to test whether antigen drove CD8+ T cell activation and differentiation in Susac syndrome. The research as a whole found: The number of individuals in the TCR sequencing and HLA analysis was recognized as being relatively small.

Turning to this clonotype: Its recognized antigen is unknown. No base quality values were provided; no much bigger clone lies one nucleotide off.

V gives up 6 bases and J gives up 6 bases, and the segment between their germline ends measures 17 bases. CDR1 and CDR2, per the germline V gene, are SGHTA and FQGTGA. Reading from cysteine to phenylalanine, the CDR3 counts 15 amino acids. The CDR3 DNA has 45 bases and is translated from base 1. RNA was extracted with the RNeasy kit and 0.5 to 1 ug was reverse transcribed using random hexamers. The immunoSEQ multiplex PCR assay, which covers 54 Vbeta and 13 Jbeta segments, was used to amplify TCR beta CDR3 regions. To correct PCR amplification bias, a synthetic template baseline was used for both primer optimization and computational correction. In the original analysis: Only productive sequences were kept, with reads annotated to V, D and J genes according to IMGT and analyzed in immunoSEQ Analyzer. To calculate clonality, Shannon entropy was normalized by log2 of the number of productive unique sequences and then subtracted from one. Public and private clones were assessed among the 100 most prevalent clones of each patient and control. Clones were defined as Susac-specific when absent from the healthy and MS cohorts, from about 1,100 published viral clones and from other ImmuneACCESS disease sequences. TCRdb trimmed public reads at Q25 via fastp, called clones via MiXCR and kept in-frame beta chains. Each CDR3 protein appears once, grouped with its most common genes and DNA. The V and J calls reflect TCRdb's pipeline rather than the authors' work. The table for this sample lists about 170,000 distinct CDR3 sequences; under 95% of them were counted only once. The ten biggest clones cover around 0.1% of the sample.

Peripheral blood CD8+ and CD4+ T cells from healthy donors, Susac syndrome patients and multiple sclerosis patients were profiled using high-throughput TCR beta sequencing. Multiple sclerosis controls were treatment-naive patients with stable or active relapsing-remitting disease fulfilling revised McDonald criteria. Bulk CD8+ and CD4+ T cells were purified by magnetic negative isolation, whereas CD8+ TEMRA cells were enriched by FACS. Blood was drawn into EDTA tubes, processed within 24 hours, and PBMCs were isolated by density gradient centrifugation. PBMCs intended for TCR sequencing were cryopreserved in liquid nitrogen and were subsequently thawed in a 37 degrees C water bath. Purity of sorted or isolated CD4+, CD8+ and CD8+ TEMRA cells was at least 90%.

The sample comprised CD4+ T cells from PBMCs. The chain is assembled from TRBV7-3 and TRBJ2-2, with the D call perhaps TRBD1 or TRBD2, as 6 bases match in each case. The clonotype was recovered from a human donor with multiple sclerosis. The CDR3 protein sequence reads: CASSPLGGSAGELFF. The nucleotides are TGTGCCAGCAGTCCTTTAGGGGGGAGTGCCGGGGAGCTGTTTTTT.